The 25 T cell receptor beta chains below were found in one sample sequenced in a study of T cell responses to AZD1222 COVID-19 vaccine. Generated by immunoSEQ multiplex PCR, the TCRdb table keeps only in-frame clones and is missing some. The repertoire holds roughly 80,000 clones, with around 89% as singletons. Here the sequenced sample was peripheral blood, taken on day 0 of MenACWY control vaccination. These receptors were obtained from an adult in good health.

The rearrangement uses TRBV28 and TRBJ2-7; weak D call: TRBD1 (6 bases). CDR3 size: 14 residues. The germline V gene has CDR1 MDHEN and CDR2 SYDVKM. Trimming stripped 6 bases from V and 5 bases from J, with 17 bases between. CDR3 protein: CASSQVDRSNEQYF. CDR3 coding DNA: TGTGCCAGCAGCCAAGTCGACAGGTCCAACGAGCAGTACTTC.

The chain recombines TRBV5-4 with TRBJ2-1, with D perhaps TRBD2 (6 bases). The CDR3 consists of 15 residues. CDR1 SGHNT and CDR2 YYREEE come from the germline V gene (reference sequence). Trimming removed 2 bases at V and 0 bases at J, with 9 bases between. CDR3: CASSLDGSSYNEQFF. The CDR3 nucleotides are TGTGCCAGCAGCTTAGACGGGAGCTCCTACAATGAGCAGTTCTTC.

V gene TRBV7-9 combines with J gene TRBJ1-5; D uncertain. V was shortened by 5 bases and J by 2 bases, with 13 bases between the two germline ends. This CDR3 is 15 amino acids long. The germline CDR1 and CDR2 sequences are SEHNR and FQNEAQ (reference sequence). The CDR3 DNA reads TGTGCCAGCAGCGGAGATGGGGTAGGCAATCAGCCCCAGCATTTT. Its protein is CASSGDGVGNQPQHF.

This chain joins TRBV7-2 and TRBJ2-3; 8 bases match TRBD2. From germline, CDR1 is SGHTA and CDR2 FQGNSA. CDR3 length: 16 residues. The V gene end was trimmed by 0 bases and the J gene end by 3 bases; junction bases not matched to a gene: 5. The CDR3 DNA follows: TGTGCCAGCAGCTTAGCTCTAGCGGGTAGGACAGATACGCAGTATTTT. Translating it yields CASSLALAGRTDTQYF.

J is TRBJ2-3 and V is TRBV5-1, with D perhaps TRBD1 or TRBD2 (5 bases each). The V gene's germline CDR1 is SGHRS and CDR2 YFSETQ. The CDR3 covers 14 residues. The V end lost 6 bases, the J end lost 0 bases, and 11 bases lay between the germline ends. The CDR3: CASKLEGSTDTQYF. The CDR3, as DNA: TGCGCCAGCAAACTCGAGGGGAGCACAGATACGCAGTATTTT.

This clone was recorded a few times. The gene calls are TRBV7-9 and TRBJ2-1; D remains ambiguous. The CDR3 totals 11 residues. Germline V gene lookup returns CDR1 SEHNR and CDR2 FQNEAQ (reference sequence). The V end was cut by 5 bases, the J end by 9 bases, with 8 bases between. CDR3 region: CASSRNGEQFF. The CDR3 DNA follows: TGTGCCAGCAGCCGTAATGGTGAGCAGTTCTTC.

This chain joins TRBV4-1 and TRBJ1-2; D gene uncertain. The germline V gene encodes CDR1 MGHRA and CDR2 YSYEKL. CDR3 length equals 13 residues. With 4 bases removed from V and 5 bases from J, the gap between germline ends came to 11 bases. CDR3 in DNA: TGCGCCAGCAGCCTCCTGGGGTTATATGGCTACACCTTC. This sequence encodes CASSLLGLYGYTF.

A note on this clone: The sample carries other DNA sequences with the same CDR3. The chain uses TRBV19 and TRBJ1-1; TRBD1 agrees at 8 bases. Germline CDR1 reads LNHDA; CDR2 reads SQIVND (reference sequence). The J segment lost 1 base and the V segment lost 5 bases, leaving 0 bases of the junction unmatched. The CDR3 consists of 13 residues. CDR3 protein: CASSDRGNTEAFF. The CDR3 bases are TGTGCCAGTAGTGACAGGGGGAACACTGAAGCTTTCTTT.

The chain has TRBV30 and TRBJ1-6; D possibly corresponds to TRBD1 (6 bases). In germline, CDR1 is GTSNPN, CDR2 SVGIG (reference sequence). This CDR3 comprises 14 residues. Trimming pared 8 bases from V and 7 bases from J, leaving 18 bases between. The CDR3 nucleotides read TGTGCCCTGAAGGTGGGGGGCCGAAATTCACCCCTCCACTTT. Amino acids: CALKVGGRNSPLHF.

The chain uses TRBV29-1 and TRBJ2-5; D unresolved. The CDR3 totals 10 residues. V lost 6 bases, J lost 5 bases, and 7 bases lay in between. Germline V gives CDR1 SQVTM, CDR2 ANQGSEA. The CDR3 region is CSVLGETQYF. As DNA, the CDR3 is TGCAGCGTCCTCGGGGAGACCCAGTACTTC.

In this sample, this clone turned up once. The chain has TRBV4-1 and TRBJ1-6; D is ambiguous. Germline CDR1 is MGHRA and CDR2 is YSYEKL. Trimming stripped 6 bases from V and 9 bases from J, with 12 bases between. The CDR3 has 13 residues. The DNA for the CDR3 is TGCGCCAGCAGAGAATGGGGTGGTTCACCCCTCCACTTT. Translated: CASREWGGSPLHF.

The genes are TRBV4-2 and TRBJ2-7; D call uncertain. The V end lost 3 bases, the J end lost 4 bases, and 7 bases lay between the germline ends. The length of the CDR3 is 12 residues. The germline V gene encodes CDR1 LGHNA and CDR2 YNFKEQ. The CDR3 loop reads CASSHPGYEQYF. The CDR3 nucleotides read TGTGCCAGCAGCCATCCCGGGTACGAGCAGTACTTC.

The rearrangement uses TRBV2 and TRBJ1-3; TRBD1 matches 9 bases. Germline values: CDR1 SNHLY, CDR2 FYNNEI. The CDR3 spans 16 residues. V gave up 3 bases and J gave up 2 bases; unmatched junction bases: 5. CDR3 loop: CASSDGTGPAGNTIYF. The CDR3, as DNA: TGTGCCAGCAGTGATGGGACAGGGCCTGCTGGAAACACCATATATTTT.

Here the CDR3 DNA reads TGTGCCAGCAGCTCAAACCCCCCCCCGCTTCAAGAGACCCAGTACTTC. Encoded protein: CASSSNPPPLQETQYF. The chain joins TRBV7-2 to TRBJ2-5; D gene unclear. In germline, CDR1 is SGHTA, CDR2 FQGNSA. This CDR3 is 16 amino acids long. Trimming left V 4 bases short and J 2 bases short, with 17 bases between.

This clone has a single count. This chain connects TRBV7-2 to TRBJ1-1; TRBD1 agrees at 7 bases. The germline V gene has CDR1 SGHTA and CDR2 FQGNSA. Germline trimming cut 7 bases from V and 2 bases from J; bases unmatched to any gene: 7. The CDR3 has 14 residues. The CDR3 reads CASKYRGGNTEAFF. The CDR3 bases are TGTGCCAGCAAGTACAGGGGTGGAAACACTGAAGCTTTCTTT.

The chain is built from TRBV30 and TRBJ2-5; D is ambiguous. In germline, CDR1 is GTSNPN, CDR2 SVGIG (reference sequence). The CDR3 runs to 15 residues. The V end was cut by 2 bases, the J end by 1 base, with 14 bases between. The DNA of the CDR3 is TGTGCCTGGAGTTCCCCCACAGAAGGCCAAGAGACCCAGTACTTC. This sequence encodes CAWSSPTEGQETQYF.

The J gene is TRBJ2-7, the V gene TRBV28; the D gene is possibly TRBD1 (6 bases). CDR1 MDHEN and CDR2 SYDVKM come from the germline V gene. The germline V and J ends were trimmed by 3 bases and 6 bases, with 15 bases remaining between them. The CDR3 contains 14 residues. This CDR3 is CASSFVQGVAEQYF. As DNA, the CDR3 is TGTGCCAGCAGTTTCGTACAGGGAGTGGCCGAGCAGTACTTC.

This rearrangement joins TRBV10-3 to TRBJ2-5, with D perhaps assigned TRBD1 or TRBD2 (6 bases each). Per germline, CDR1 ENHRY and CDR2 SYGVKD. The CDR3 consists of 14 residues. The V end lost 3 bases, the J end lost 4 bases, and 12 bases lay between the germline ends. CDR3 DNA sequence: TGTGCCATCAGTGAAACACAGGGAGGAGAGACCCAGTACTTC. Its protein product is CAISETQGGETQYF.

This clone was seen once. V and J are TRBV10-3 and TRBJ2-7; 10 bases match TRBD2. The CDR3 has 13 residues. Germline V gene lookup returns CDR1 ENHRY and CDR2 SYGVKD. With 11 bases clipped from V and 0 bases from J, the junction kept 4 bases outside the gene matches. The CDR3 region has the DNA TGTGCCGCCGGGACTAGCGCCTCCTACGAGCAGTACTTC. Encoded protein: CAAGTSASYEQYF.

This chain uses TRBV5-1 with TRBJ2-7; D ambiguous. Germline lookup yields CDR1 SGHRS and CDR2 YFSETQ. CDR3 length: 13 amino acids. V was pared by 2 bases and J by 5 bases, with 11 bases between. The CDR3 DNA reads as TGCGCCAGCAGCTTTAGCTTAGGGAACGAGCAGTACTTC. As protein: CASSFSLGNEQYF.

The chain couples TRBV29-1 to TRBJ2-1, with a tentative D call TRBD2 (6 bases). The ends were cut back, 4 bases at V and 2 bases at J, with 12 bases in the middle. This CDR3 spans 14 amino acids. Germline CDR1 is SQVTM and CDR2 is ANQGSEA. Written as DNA, the CDR3 is TGCAGCGTTGTTCTCCGGGAGCCCTACAATGAGCAGTTCTTC. Translating it yields CSVVLREPYNEQFF.

V usage is TRBV6-5 and J usage is TRBJ2-3; 16 positions match TRBD2. The V gene's germline CDR1 is MNHEY and CDR2 SVGAGI. The CDR3 is 16 residues long. Trimming cost V 4 bases and J 4 bases; bases outside gene matches: 2. The CDR3 coding sequence is TGTGCCAGCAGTTCGGGACTAGCGGGAGGGGCAGATACGCAGTATTTT. Protein: CASSSGLAGGADTQYF.

The chain employs TRBV5-1 and TRBJ1-3; TRBD1 matches 7 bases. CDR3 size: 15 residues. The V segment lost 4 bases and the J segment 0 bases; nucleotides outside the gene matches: 4. Germline assignment: CDR1 SGHRS and CDR2 YFSETQ. The DNA for the CDR3 is TGCGCCAGCAGCCCGGGACAGATCTCTGGAAACACCATATATTTT. It specifies CASSPGQISGNTIYF. Full variable domain (outside the CDR3, taken from reference TRBV5-1 and TRBJ1-3): KAGVTQTPRYLIKTRGQQVTLSCSPISGHRSVSWYQQTPGQGLQFLFEYFSETQRNKGNFPGRFSGRQFSNSRSEMNVSTLELGDSALYLCASSPGQISGNTIYFGEGSWLTVV.

The gene calls are TRBV18 and TRBJ2-5; 10 bases match TRBD1. This CDR3 has 15 residues. Germline V gene sequence: CDR1 KGHSH, CDR2 LQKENI. The J segment lost 5 bases and the V segment lost 4 bases, leaving 7 bases of the junction unmatched. The CDR3 nucleotides read TGTGCCAGCTCACTAGACAGGGGGCTCTCTGAGACCCAGTACTTC. Translation: CASSLDRGLSETQYF.

The chain combines TRBV6-5 with TRBJ1-2; D is undetermined. CDR1 and CDR2 (germline): MNHEY, SVGAGI. Trimming stripped 10 bases from V and 4 bases from J, with 7 bases between. The CDR3 is 10 amino acids. CDR3 DNA sequence: TGTGCCATCTCTTTCTATGGCTACACCTTC. Translation: CAISFYGYTF.